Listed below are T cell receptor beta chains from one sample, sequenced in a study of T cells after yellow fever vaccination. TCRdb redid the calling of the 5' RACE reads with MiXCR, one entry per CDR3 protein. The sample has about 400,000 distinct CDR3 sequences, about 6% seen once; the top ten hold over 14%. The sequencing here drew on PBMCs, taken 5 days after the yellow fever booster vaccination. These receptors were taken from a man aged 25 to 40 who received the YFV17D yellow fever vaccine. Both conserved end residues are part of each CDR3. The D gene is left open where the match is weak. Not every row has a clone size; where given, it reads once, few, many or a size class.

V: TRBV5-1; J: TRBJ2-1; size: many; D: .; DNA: TGCGCCAGCAGCTGGCCGACAGCTGACGGTGGTGAGCAGTTCTTC; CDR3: CASSWPTADGGEQFF
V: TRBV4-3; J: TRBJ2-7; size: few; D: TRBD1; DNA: TGCGCCAGCAGCCTGACAGGGGGCGGGACCTACGAGCAGTACTTC; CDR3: CASSLTGGGTYEQYF
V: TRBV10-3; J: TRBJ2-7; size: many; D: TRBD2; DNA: TGTGCCATCAGCGGGACTAGCTACGAGCAGTACTTC; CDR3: CAISGTSYEQYF
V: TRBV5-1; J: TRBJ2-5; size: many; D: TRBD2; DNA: TGCGCCAGCAGCTGGACCATGAATAATCTAGCGGAAGAGACCCAGTACTTC; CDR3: CASSWTMNNLAEETQYF
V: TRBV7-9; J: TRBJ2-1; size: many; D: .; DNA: TGTGCCAGCAGCTCCGCCTCCTACAATGAGCAGTTCTTC; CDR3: CASSSASYNEQFF
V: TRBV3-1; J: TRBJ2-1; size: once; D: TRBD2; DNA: TGTACCAGCAGTCCCCCGGGTAGCGGGAGTGTCCCCTACAATGAGCAGTTCTTC; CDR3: CTSSPPGSGSVPYNEQFF
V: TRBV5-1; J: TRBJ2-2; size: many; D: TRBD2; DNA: TGCGCCAGCAGAGGACTAGCGGAAAACACCGGGGAGCTGTTTTTT; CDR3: CASRGLAENTGELFF
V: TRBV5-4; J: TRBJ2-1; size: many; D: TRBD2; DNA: TGTGCCAGCAGCTTTGCGGGAGGCTCCTACAATGAGCAGTTCTTC; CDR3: CASSFAGGSYNEQFF
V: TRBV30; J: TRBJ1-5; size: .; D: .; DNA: TGTGCCTGGAAAAGTCTAGGCAGTCCAAACCAGCCCCAGCATTTT; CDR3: CAWKSLGSPNQPQHF
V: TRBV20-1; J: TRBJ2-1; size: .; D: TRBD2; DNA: TGCAGTGCTAGAGTACCGGGACTAGCGGGAGGGGGTGAGCAGTTCTTC; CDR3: CSARVPGLAGGGEQFF
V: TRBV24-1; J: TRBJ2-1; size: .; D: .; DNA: TGTGCCACCAGTGGGGTGGGGGGAACCTACAATGAGCAGTTCTTC; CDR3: CATSGVGGTYNEQFF
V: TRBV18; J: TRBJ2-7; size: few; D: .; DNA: TGTGCCAGCTCACCGAAACCTGAACCACACTACGAGCAGTACTTC; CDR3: CASSPKPEPHYEQYF
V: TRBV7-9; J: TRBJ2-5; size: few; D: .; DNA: TGTGCCAGCAGCCATGGACGGAACCAAGAGACCCAGTACTTC; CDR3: CASSHGRNQETQYF
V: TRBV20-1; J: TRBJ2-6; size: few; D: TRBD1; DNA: TGCAGTGCTAGGAGTCCCGGGACAGGGGGCACTGGGGCCAACGTCCTGACTTTC; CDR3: CSARSPGTGGTGANVLTF
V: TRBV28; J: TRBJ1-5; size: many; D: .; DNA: TGTGCCAGCGGCGGGTCGATGAGTCAGCCCCAGCATTTT; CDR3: CASGGSMSQPQHF
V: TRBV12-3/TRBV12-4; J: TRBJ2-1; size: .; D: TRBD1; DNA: TGTGCCAGCAGTTTTAGACAGGGGTCAGATGAGCAGTTCTTC; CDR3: CASSFRQGSDEQFF
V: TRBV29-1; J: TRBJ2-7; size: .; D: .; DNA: TGCAGCGGGAGGGACACGGCCTCCTACGAGCAGTACTTC; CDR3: CSGRDTASYEQYF
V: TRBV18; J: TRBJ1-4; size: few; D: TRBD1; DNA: TGTGCCAGCTCACCCCTTGCCGGGACAGGGTTGAAGGATGAAAAACTGTTTTTT; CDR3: CASSPLAGTGLKDEKLFF
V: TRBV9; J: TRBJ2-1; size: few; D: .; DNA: TGTGCCAGCAGCGTCCTAGGCGACAATGAGCAGTTCTTC; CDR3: CASSVLGDNEQFF